Listed below are T cell receptor beta chains from one sample, sequenced in a study of shared clonotypes between healthy human individuals. Sequencing was performed with immunoSEQ multiplex PCR; in TCRdb, only in-frame clones are kept and a portion is missing. The table records 500,000 to 550,000 clones, roughly 95% of them present only once. Input material: naive CD4+ T cells sorted from blood. The receptors come from a woman aged 25-40 years in good health. The CDR3 runs from the conserved cysteine through the conserved F or W. Fields, in order: CDR3 protein, CDR3 DNA, V gene, clone size, J gene, D gene. The D gene is left open where the match is weak. Size tells how often a clone was seen (once, few, many) or the class of an expanded clone, and some rows leave it out.

CDR3: CAISETQGTDTQYF
DNA: TGTGCCATCAGTGAGACGCAGGGGACAGATACGCAGTATTTT
V: TRBV10-3
size: NA
J: TRBJ2-3
D: NA

CDR3: CASSGFVTEQYF
DNA: TGTGCCAGTAGTGGGTTCGTCACGGAGCAGTACTTC
V: TRBV19
size: NA
J: TRBJ2-7
D: NA

CDR3: CASSLAGLGTDTQYF
DNA: TGTGCCAGCAGTTTAGCGGGCCTCGGGACAGATACGCAGTATTTT
V: TRBV28
size: NA
J: TRBJ2-3
D: NA

CDR3: CASSTTGPEGNQPQHF
DNA: TGTGCCAGCTCAACCACAGGCCCGGAGGGCAATCAGCCCCAGCATTTT
V: TRBV18
size: NA
J: TRBJ1-5
D: NA

CDR3: CASSLAVSGANVLTF
DNA: TGTGCCAGCAGCCTTGCCGTCTCTGGGGCCAACGTCCTGACTTTC
V: TRBV6-6
size: NA
J: TRBJ2-6
D: NA

CDR3: CASSLETGVNEQFF
DNA: TGTGCCAGCAGTTTGGAGACGGGGGTAAATGAGCAGTTCTTC
V: TRBV28
size: NA
J: TRBJ2-1
D: NA

CDR3: CASRAWSLNSYEQFF
DNA: TGCGCCAGCAGGGCGTGGTCGTTGAATAGCTATGAGCAGTTCTTC
V: TRBV5-1
size: NA
J: TRBJ2-1
D: NA

CDR3: CASSSTDTQYF
DNA: TGTGCCAGCAGCAGCACAGATACGCAGTATTTT
V: TRBV6-6
size: NA
J: TRBJ2-3
D: NA

CDR3: CASSGRTGASYEQYF
DNA: TGTGCCAGCAGCGGGCGGACAGGGGCCTCCTACGAGCAGTACTTC
V: TRBV7-9
size: NA
J: TRBJ2-7
D: TRBD1

CDR3: CASSDWGRGGEKLFF
DNA: TGTGCCAGCAGTGACTGGGGCAGGGGAGGGGAAAAACTGTTTTTT
V: TRBV6-1
size: once
J: TRBJ1-4
D: NA

CDR3: CASSRTGGSQPQHF
DNA: TGTGCCAGCAGTCGGACAGGGGGAAGTCAGCCCCAGCATTTT
V: TRBV27
size: NA
J: TRBJ1-5
D: TRBD1